This entry lists 5 T cell receptor beta chains sequenced from one sample in a study of CD8 T cells in Susac syndrome. RNA was extracted with the RNeasy kit, and a quantity of roughly 0.5 to 1 ug was reverse transcribed using random hexamers. TCRdb analysed the immunoSEQ multiplex PCR reads with MiXCR anew, one entry per CDR3 protein. The table has some 170,000 distinct CDR3 sequences, over 90% seen once; the top ten hold approximately 0.099%. Source material: CD4+ T cells from PBMCs. The receptors originated from a human donor with Susac syndrome.

This clonotype came up once. The gene calls are TRBV3-1 and TRBJ2-5; 15 bases line up with TRBD2. V lost 4 bases and J lost 3; bases outside the gene matches: 3. The CDR3 totals 16 residues. Germline V lookup: CDR1 LGHDT, CDR2 YNNKEL (reference sequence). The CDR3 loop reads CASSPRTSGGEETQYF. CDR3 nucleotide sequence: TGTGCCAGCAGCCCTAGGACTAGCGGGGGGGAAGAGACCCAGTACTTC.

This rearrangement joins TRBV30 to TRBJ1-4; a weak D match, TRBD1 (6 bases). This CDR3 spans 12 amino acids. CDR1 is GTSNPN, CDR2 SVGIG, per germline (reference sequence). V lost 7 bases and J lost 10, with 16 bases in between. The CDR3 protein is CASYRGGGKLFF. The CDR3 coding sequence is TGTGCCTCTTACAGAGGGGGGGGAAAACTGTTTTTT.

In nucleotides, the CDR3 is TGCGCCAGCAGCCAATTACTAGCGCCAGAGACCCAGTACTTC. Its translation is CASSQLLAPETQYF. The chain carries TRBV4-3 and TRBJ2-5, with TRBD2 identical over 7 bases. Per the germline V gene, CDR1 is LGHNA and CDR2 is YSLEER. This CDR3 contains 14 residues. J gave up 4 bases and V 2 bases, and 4 bases lay outside the gene matches.

This chain connects TRBV20-1 to TRBJ1-5; D uncertain. The V gene's germline CDR1 is DFQATT and CDR2 SNEGSKA (reference sequence). The CDR3 is made up of 14 amino acids. Trimming removed 4 bases at V and 4 bases at J, with 14 bases between. The CDR3 region is CSAITGIGNQPQHF. The CDR3 DNA follows: TGCAGTGCTATAACCGGGATTGGGAATCAGCCCCAGCATTTT.

J is TRBJ2-2 and V is TRBV7-2; 12 bases align to TRBD2. The trim removed 5 bases at V and 1 base at J, leaving 2 bases unmatched. CDR1 and CDR2 from the germline V gene are SGHTA and FQGNSA. CDR3 size: 16 residues. The CDR3 DNA reads TGTGCCAGCAGCCGACTAGCGGGGGTGAACACCGGGGAGCTGTTTTTT. Translation: CASSRLAGVNTGELFF.